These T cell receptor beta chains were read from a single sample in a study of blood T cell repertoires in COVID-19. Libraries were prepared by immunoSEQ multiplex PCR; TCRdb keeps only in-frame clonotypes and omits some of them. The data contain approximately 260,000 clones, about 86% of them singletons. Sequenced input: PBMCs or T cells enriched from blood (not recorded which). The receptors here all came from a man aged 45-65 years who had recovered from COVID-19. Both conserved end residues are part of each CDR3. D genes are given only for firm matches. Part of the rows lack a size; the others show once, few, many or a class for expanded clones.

CDR3nt: TGTGCCAGCAGTTCGGAAGGGGATTTATGGGAGACCCAGTACTTC
CDR3aa: CASSSEGDLWETQYF
d_gene: NA
abundance: NA
j_gene: TRBJ2-5
v_gene: TRBV27

CDR3nt: TGTGCCAGCAGCAAGACAGGGAAGGAGTACGAGCAGTACTTC
CDR3aa: CASSKTGKEYEQYF
d_gene: TRBD1
abundance: few
j_gene: TRBJ2-7
v_gene: TRBV7-2

CDR3nt: TGCGCCAGCCCCCCGGCTATGCGGGGGGGGACAGATACGCAGTATTTT
CDR3aa: CASPPAMRGGTDTQYF
d_gene: TRBD2
abundance: once
j_gene: TRBJ2-3
v_gene: TRBV10-2

CDR3nt: TGCGCCAGCAGTGAGTCGGGGACAGGGATATCCGGGGAGCTGTTTTTT
CDR3aa: CASSESGTGISGELFF
d_gene: TRBD1
abundance: NA
j_gene: TRBJ2-2
v_gene: TRBV10-1

CDR3nt: TGTGCCAGCAGCCCGACCCCTGGCTTAGCGGGATCACCCCTCCACTTT
CDR3aa: CASSPTPGLAGSPLHF
d_gene: NA
abundance: NA
j_gene: TRBJ1-6
v_gene: TRBV3-1/TRBV3-2

CDR3nt: TGTGCCAGCAGGCCCACTAGCGTTAGTGAGCAGTTCTTC
CDR3aa: CASRPTSVSEQFF
d_gene: TRBD2
abundance: NA
j_gene: TRBJ2-1
v_gene: TRBV11-2

CDR3nt: TGCGCCAGCAGTCCGACAGGTGGACGAGAAAAACTGTTTTTT
CDR3aa: CASSPTGGREKLFF
d_gene: NA
abundance: NA
j_gene: TRBJ1-4
v_gene: TRBV10-2

CDR3nt: TGTGCCAGCAGTGGACAGTCCTACGAGCAGTACTTC
CDR3aa: CASSGQSYEQYF
d_gene: NA
abundance: once
j_gene: TRBJ2-7
v_gene: TRBV28

CDR3nt: TGTGCCAGTACGAGGAGGACAGCTGGCTCTGGGGCCAACGTCCTGACTTTC
CDR3aa: CASTRRTAGSGANVLTF
d_gene: NA
abundance: once
j_gene: TRBJ2-6
v_gene: TRBV27

CDR3nt: TGTGCCAGCAGCTTAAGTGGGGCCACACAGGGGGAAGCTTTCTTT
CDR3aa: CASSLSGATQGEAFF
d_gene: TRBD1
abundance: few
j_gene: TRBJ1-1
v_gene: TRBV7-8

CDR3nt: TGTGCCACCAGTGATTTTAGAGTGAATTCCTACGAGCAGTACTTC
CDR3aa: CATSDFRVNSYEQYF
d_gene: NA
abundance: NA
j_gene: TRBJ2-7
v_gene: TRBV24-1

CDR3nt: TGTGCCAGCAGCCCGACTAGCGGGCTCTCCTACGAGCAGTACTTC
CDR3aa: CASSPTSGLSYEQYF
d_gene: TRBD2
abundance: NA
j_gene: TRBJ2-7
v_gene: TRBV3-1/TRBV3-2

CDR3nt: TGCGCCAGCAGCTTGGCCGACAGGGCCGGCGAGCAGTACTTC
CDR3aa: CASSLADRAGEQYF
d_gene: TRBD1
abundance: NA
j_gene: TRBJ2-7
v_gene: TRBV5-1

CDR3nt: TGTGCCAGCAGCGTAGGGAGAGCGGGGGGCCAGAACATTCAGTACTTC
CDR3aa: CASSVGRAGGQNIQYF
d_gene: TRBD2
abundance: NA
j_gene: TRBJ2-4
v_gene: TRBV9

CDR3nt: TGCGCCAGCAGCTTGGTAGGGGGCTCGAACTCTGGAAACACCATATATTTT
CDR3aa: CASSLVGGSNSGNTIYF
d_gene: TRBD1
abundance: NA
j_gene: TRBJ1-3
v_gene: TRBV5-1

CDR3nt: TGTGCCAGCAGCGACAGGGGGGACACCGGGGAGCTGTTTTTT
CDR3aa: CASSDRGDTGELFF
d_gene: TRBD1
abundance: NA
j_gene: TRBJ2-2
v_gene: TRBV6-5

CDR3nt: TGTGCCACTTCGAAGCCCCAAGAGACCCAGTACTTC
CDR3aa: CATSKPQETQYF
d_gene: NA
abundance: NA
j_gene: TRBJ2-5
v_gene: TRBV10-3

CDR3nt: TGTGCCAGCAGCTCTGGACATAGAGGCTACGAGCAGTACTTC
CDR3aa: CASSSGHRGYEQYF
d_gene: NA
abundance: NA
j_gene: TRBJ2-7
v_gene: TRBV5-6

CDR3nt: TGTGCTAGCAGCTCAATCACCCGGGACAGCCAAGAGACCCAGTACTTC
CDR3aa: CASSSITRDSQETQYF
d_gene: TRBD1
abundance: once
j_gene: TRBJ2-5
v_gene: TRBV7-7

CDR3nt: TGCGCCAGCAGCTTAGGGACAGTCGACTATGGCTACACCTTC
CDR3aa: CASSLGTVDYGYTF
d_gene: TRBD1
abundance: NA
j_gene: TRBJ1-2
v_gene: TRBV5-1

CDR3nt: TGTGCCAGCAGCGTAGGAGGGCAGAGCAATCAGCCCCAGCATTTT
CDR3aa: CASSVGGQSNQPQHF
d_gene: NA
abundance: NA
j_gene: TRBJ1-5
v_gene: TRBV9

CDR3nt: TGTGCCAGTAGTATTGAAGGGCGGGCTAATGAAAAACTGTTTTTT
CDR3aa: CASSIEGRANEKLFF
d_gene: NA
abundance: NA
j_gene: TRBJ1-4
v_gene: TRBV19

CDR3nt: TGTGCCAGCTTAAAAGACAGGGGGCGCGTTAATGAGCAGTTCTTC
CDR3aa: CASLKDRGRVNEQFF
d_gene: TRBD1
abundance: many
j_gene: TRBJ2-1
v_gene: TRBV7-2

CDR3nt: TGTGCCAGTAGTGAGGGGGCCTCTGGAAACACCATATATTTT
CDR3aa: CASSEGASGNTIYF
d_gene: TRBD1
abundance: NA
j_gene: TRBJ1-3
v_gene: TRBV19

CDR3nt: TGTGCCAGCAGCTTAATGGCCGGGACAGGGAGTTCACCCCTCCACTTT
CDR3aa: CASSLMAGTGSSPLHF
d_gene: TRBD1
abundance: NA
j_gene: TRBJ1-6
v_gene: TRBV7-2

CDR3nt: TGTGCCAGCAGTTTCGGTTACACCGGGGAGCTGTTTTTT
CDR3aa: CASSFGYTGELFF
d_gene: NA
abundance: NA
j_gene: TRBJ2-2
v_gene: TRBV12-3/TRBV12-4

CDR3nt: TGTGCCAGTAACGACAGGGGATCTGGAAACACCATATATTTT
CDR3aa: CASNDRGSGNTIYF
d_gene: TRBD1
abundance: NA
j_gene: TRBJ1-3
v_gene: TRBV19

CDR3nt: TGCAGCGTTTCCGGGACAGGGACTCCAAAACTGTTTTTT
CDR3aa: CSVSGTGTPKLFF
d_gene: TRBD1
abundance: NA
j_gene: TRBJ1-4
v_gene: TRBV29-1

CDR3nt: TGCGCCAGCAGCTTGGTATTGAACACTGAAGCTTTCTTT
CDR3aa: CASSLVLNTEAFF
d_gene: NA
abundance: NA
j_gene: TRBJ1-1
v_gene: TRBV5-1

CDR3nt: TGTGCCAGCAGCGAAAGACAGACAGATACGCAGTATTTT
CDR3aa: CASSERQTDTQYF
d_gene: NA
abundance: NA
j_gene: TRBJ2-3
v_gene: TRBV5-4

CDR3nt: TGTGCTAGTGGCCATGGACAGGGGGTTTACACAGATACGCAGTATTTT
CDR3aa: CASGHGQGVYTDTQYF
d_gene: TRBD1
abundance: NA
j_gene: TRBJ2-3
v_gene: TRBV12-5

CDR3nt: TGTGCCACCAGCAGAGTCGAGCAGCCCCAGCATTTT
CDR3aa: CATSRVEQPQHF
d_gene: NA
abundance: NA
j_gene: TRBJ1-5
v_gene: TRBV15

CDR3nt: TGTGCCAGTCGGGTAGGGGCTGACACTGAAGCTTTCTTT
CDR3aa: CASRVGADTEAFF
d_gene: NA
abundance: NA
j_gene: TRBJ1-1
v_gene: TRBV19

CDR3nt: TGCGCCAGCAGCTTGGCCGGTTCCCAAGAGACCCAGTACTTC
CDR3aa: CASSLAGSQETQYF
d_gene: NA
abundance: NA
j_gene: TRBJ2-5
v_gene: TRBV5-1